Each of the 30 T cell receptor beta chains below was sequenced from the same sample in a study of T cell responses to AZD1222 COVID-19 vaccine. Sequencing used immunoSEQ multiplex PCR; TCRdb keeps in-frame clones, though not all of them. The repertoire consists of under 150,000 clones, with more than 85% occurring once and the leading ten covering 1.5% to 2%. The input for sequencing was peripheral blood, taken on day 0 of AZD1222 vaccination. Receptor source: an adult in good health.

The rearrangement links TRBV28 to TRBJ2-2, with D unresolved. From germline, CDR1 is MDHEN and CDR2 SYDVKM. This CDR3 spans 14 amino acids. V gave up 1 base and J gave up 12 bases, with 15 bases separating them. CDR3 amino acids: CASSLLETSRQLFF. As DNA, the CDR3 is TGTGCCAGCAGTTTATTGGAGACGTCGCGGCAGCTGTTTTTT.

CDR3 DNA sequence: TGCGCCAGCAGCTGGGGCGCAGTTACGGGGCCCTCCTACGAGCAGTACTTC. Encoded protein: CASSWGAVTGPSYEQYF. The chain joins TRBV5-1 to TRBJ2-7, with D perhaps being TRBD1 or TRBD2 (5 bases each). The CDR3 length is 17 residues. Per the germline V gene, CDR1 is SGHRS and CDR2 is YFSETQ. V lost 3 bases, J lost 0 bases, and 19 bases lay in between. Using reference TRBV5-1 and TRBJ2-7 for the parts outside the CDR3, the full variable domain is KAGVTQTPRYLIKTRGQQVTLSCSPISGHRSVSWYQQTPGQGLQFLFEYFSETQRNKGNFPGRFSGRQFSNSRSEMNVSTLELGDSALYLCASSWGAVTGPSYEQYFGPGTRLTVT.

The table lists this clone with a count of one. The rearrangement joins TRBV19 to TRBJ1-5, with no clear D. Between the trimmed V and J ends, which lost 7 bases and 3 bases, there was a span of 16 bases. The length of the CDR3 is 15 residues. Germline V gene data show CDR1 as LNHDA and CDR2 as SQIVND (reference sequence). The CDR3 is CASTSTDGLNQPQHF. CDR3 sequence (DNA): TGTGCCAGTACCTCGACCGACGGCCTCAATCAGCCCCAGCATTTT.

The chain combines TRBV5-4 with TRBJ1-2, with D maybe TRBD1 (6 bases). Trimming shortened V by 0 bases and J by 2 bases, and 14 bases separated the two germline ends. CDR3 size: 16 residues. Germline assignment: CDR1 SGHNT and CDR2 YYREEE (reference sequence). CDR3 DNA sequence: TGTGCCAGCAGCTTGGGGCCTCAGGGGAGCAACTATGGCTACACCTTC. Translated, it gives CASSLGPQGSNYGYTF.

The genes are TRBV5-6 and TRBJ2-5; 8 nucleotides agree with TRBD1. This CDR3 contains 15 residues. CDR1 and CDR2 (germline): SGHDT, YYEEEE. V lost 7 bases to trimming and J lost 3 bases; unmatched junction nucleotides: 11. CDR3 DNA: TGTGCCAGCTTTCCGACGAAGGGACAGGAAGAGACCCAGTACTTC. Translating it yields CASFPTKGQEETQYF.

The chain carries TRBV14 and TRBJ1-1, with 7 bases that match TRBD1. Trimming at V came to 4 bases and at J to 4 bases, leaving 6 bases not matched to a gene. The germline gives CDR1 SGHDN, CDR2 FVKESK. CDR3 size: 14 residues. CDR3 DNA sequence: TGTGCCAGCAGCCCCGACAGGGAGGTCACTGAAGCTTTCTTT. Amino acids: CASSPDREVTEAFF.

CDR3: CAISGTSGGTDTQYF. The CDR3, as DNA: TGTGCCATCAGTGGGACTAGCGGGGGCACAGATACGCAGTATTTT. The V gene is TRBV10-3, the J gene TRBJ2-3; 12 bases line up with TRBD2. The V gene end was trimmed by 4 bases and the J gene end by 1 base; junction bases not matched to a gene: 0. This CDR3 has 15 amino acids. Germline V gene sequence: CDR1 ENHRY, CDR2 SYGVKD.

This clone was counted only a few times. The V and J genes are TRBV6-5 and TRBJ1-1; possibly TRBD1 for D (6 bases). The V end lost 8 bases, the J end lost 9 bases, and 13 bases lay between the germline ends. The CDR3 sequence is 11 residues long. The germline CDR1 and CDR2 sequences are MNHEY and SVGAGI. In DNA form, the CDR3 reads TGTGCCAGCGGGACATCCTTAAAAGCTTTCTTT. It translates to CASGTSLKAFF.

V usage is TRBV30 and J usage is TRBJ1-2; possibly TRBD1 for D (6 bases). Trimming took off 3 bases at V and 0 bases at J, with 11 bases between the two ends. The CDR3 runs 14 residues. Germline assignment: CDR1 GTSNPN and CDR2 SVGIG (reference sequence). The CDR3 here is CAWSRTVANYGYTF. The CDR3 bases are TGTGCCTGGAGCCGGACAGTGGCTAACTATGGCTACACCTTC. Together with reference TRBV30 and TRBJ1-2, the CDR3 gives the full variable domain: SQTIHQWPATLVQPVGSPLSLECTVEGTSNPNLYWYRQAAGRGLQLLFYSVGIGQISSEVPQNLSASRPQDRQFILSSKKLLLSDSGFYLCAWSRTVANYGYTFGSGTRLTVV.

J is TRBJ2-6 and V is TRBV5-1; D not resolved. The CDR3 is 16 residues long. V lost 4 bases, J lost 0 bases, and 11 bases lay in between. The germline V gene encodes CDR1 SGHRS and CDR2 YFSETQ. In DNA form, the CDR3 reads TGCGCCAGCAGCGAACGGGTTTCCTCTGGGGCCAACGTCCTGACTTTC. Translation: CASSERVSSGANVLTF.

CDR3 nucleotides: TGTGCCAGCAGCAACATCACAGGGGGGGACACTGAAGCTTTCTTT. As protein: CASSNITGGDTEAFF. The chain joins TRBV7-3 to TRBJ1-1; 8 nucleotides line up with TRBD1. The CDR3 runs 15 residues. Trimming removed 5 bases from V and 3 bases from J; junction bases left unmatched: 8. Germline V gene data show CDR1 as SGHTA and CDR2 as FQGTGA.

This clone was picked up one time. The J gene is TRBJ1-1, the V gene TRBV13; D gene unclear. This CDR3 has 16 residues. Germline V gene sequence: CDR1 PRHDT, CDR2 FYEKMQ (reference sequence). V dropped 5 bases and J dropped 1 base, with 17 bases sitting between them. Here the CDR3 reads CASSPTFIDSNTEAFF. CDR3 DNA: TGTGCCAGCAGCCCTACTTTCATCGACTCGAACACTGAAGCTTTCTTT.

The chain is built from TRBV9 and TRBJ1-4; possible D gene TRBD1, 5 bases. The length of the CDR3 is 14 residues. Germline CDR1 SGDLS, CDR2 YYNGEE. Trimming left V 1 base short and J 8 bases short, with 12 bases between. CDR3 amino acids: CASSVPGPAEKLFF. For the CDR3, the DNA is TGTGCCAGCAGCGTACCGGGGCCGGCCGAAAAACTGTTTTTT.

The CDR3 is CASSLASVNQPQHF. CDR3 in DNA: TGTGCCAGCAGCTTGGCTTCGGTGAATCAGCCCCAGCATTTT. The chain employs TRBV5-6 and TRBJ1-5; D remains ambiguous. Between the trimmed V and J ends, which lost 0 bases and 4 bases, there was a span of 8 bases. This CDR3 is built from 14 residues. Germline CDR1 is SGHDT and CDR2 is YYEEEE.

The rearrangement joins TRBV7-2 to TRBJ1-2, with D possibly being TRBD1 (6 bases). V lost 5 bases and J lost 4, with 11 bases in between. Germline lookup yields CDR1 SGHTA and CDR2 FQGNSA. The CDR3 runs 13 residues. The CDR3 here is CASSPDSTYGYTF. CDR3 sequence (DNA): TGTGCCAGCAGCCCGGACAGTACCTATGGCTACACCTTC. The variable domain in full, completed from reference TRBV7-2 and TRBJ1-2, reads GAGVSQSPSNKVTEKGKDVELRCDPISGHTALYWYRQSLGQGLEFLIYFQGNSAPDKSGLPSDRFSAERTGGSVSTLTIQRTQQEDSAVYLCASSPDSTYGYTFGSGTRLTVV.

For the CDR3, the DNA is TGCGCCAGCAGAAAGGGTGGGACAGGGGCCTCCAATTCACCCCTCCACTTT. Encoded protein: CASRKGGTGASNSPLHF. The chain has TRBV10-1 and TRBJ1-6, with 10 bases lining up with TRBD1. V lost 6 bases and J lost 7; bases outside the gene matches: 12. The CDR3 sequence is 17 residues long. Germline CDR1 WNHNN, CDR2 SYGVQD (reference sequence).

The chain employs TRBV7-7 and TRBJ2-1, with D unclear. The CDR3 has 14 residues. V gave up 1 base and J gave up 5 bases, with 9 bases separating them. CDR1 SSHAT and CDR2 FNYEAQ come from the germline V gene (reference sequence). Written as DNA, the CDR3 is TGTGCCAGCAGCTTAGATGCAGGCGACAATGAGCAGTTCTTC. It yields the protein CASSLDAGDNEQFF. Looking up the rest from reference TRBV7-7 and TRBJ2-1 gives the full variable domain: GAGVSQSPRYKVTKRGQDVTLRCDPISSHATLYWYQQALGQGPEFLTYFNYEAQPDKSGLPSDRFSAERPEGSISTLTIQRTEQRDSAMYRCASSLDAGDNEQFFGPGTRLTVL.

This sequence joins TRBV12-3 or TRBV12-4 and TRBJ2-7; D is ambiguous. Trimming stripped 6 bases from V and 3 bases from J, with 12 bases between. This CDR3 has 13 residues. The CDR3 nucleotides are TGTGCCAGCAGGATGACGGGCCGCTACGAGCAGTACTTC. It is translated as CASRMTGRYEQYF.

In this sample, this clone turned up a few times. The CDR3 region has the DNA TGTGCCAGTAGTAGGAGCCGGGACAGGTCAAATCAGCCCCAGCATTTT. Its translation: CASSRSRDRSNQPQHF. The chain carries TRBV19 and TRBJ1-5, with 8 bases that match TRBD1. This CDR3 contains 16 residues. J was trimmed by 4 bases and V by 4 bases; bases with no gene match: 9. Per germline, CDR1 LNHDA and CDR2 SQIVND (reference sequence).

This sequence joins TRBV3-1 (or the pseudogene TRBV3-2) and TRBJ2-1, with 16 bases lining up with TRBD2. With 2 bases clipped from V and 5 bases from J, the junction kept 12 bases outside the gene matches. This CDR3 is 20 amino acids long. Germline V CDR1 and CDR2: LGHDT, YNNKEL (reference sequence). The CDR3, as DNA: TGTGCCAGCAGCCAAAAACTAATAGGGACTAGCGGGAGGGTCGACAATGAGCAGTTCTTC. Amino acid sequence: CASSQKLIGTSGRVDNEQFF.

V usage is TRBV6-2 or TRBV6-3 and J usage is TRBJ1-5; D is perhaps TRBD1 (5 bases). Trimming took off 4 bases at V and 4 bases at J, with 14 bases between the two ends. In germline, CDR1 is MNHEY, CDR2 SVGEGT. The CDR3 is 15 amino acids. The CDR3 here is CASSFSRVWNQPQHF. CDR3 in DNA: TGTGCCAGCAGTTTCTCCAGGGTGTGGAATCAGCCCCAGCATTTT.

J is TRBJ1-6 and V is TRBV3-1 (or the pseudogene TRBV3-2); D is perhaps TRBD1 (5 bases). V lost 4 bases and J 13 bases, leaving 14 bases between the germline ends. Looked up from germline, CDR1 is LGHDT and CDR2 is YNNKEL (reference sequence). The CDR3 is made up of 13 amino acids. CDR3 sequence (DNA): TGTGCCAGCAGCCGGTCGTCGGGGGGGCCCCTCCACTTT. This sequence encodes CASSRSSGGPLHF.

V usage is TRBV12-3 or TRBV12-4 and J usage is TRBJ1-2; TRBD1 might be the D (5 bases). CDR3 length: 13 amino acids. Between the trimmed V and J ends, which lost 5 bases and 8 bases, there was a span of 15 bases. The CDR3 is CASSAGTWGGYTF. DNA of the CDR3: TGTGCCAGCAGTGCAGGGACTTGGGGCGGCTACACCTTC.

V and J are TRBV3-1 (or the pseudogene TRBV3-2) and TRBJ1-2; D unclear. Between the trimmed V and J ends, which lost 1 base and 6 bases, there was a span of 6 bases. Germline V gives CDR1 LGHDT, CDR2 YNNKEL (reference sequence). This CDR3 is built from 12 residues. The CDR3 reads CASSQVENGYTF. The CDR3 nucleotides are TGTGCCAGCAGCCAAGTTGAGAATGGCTACACCTTC.

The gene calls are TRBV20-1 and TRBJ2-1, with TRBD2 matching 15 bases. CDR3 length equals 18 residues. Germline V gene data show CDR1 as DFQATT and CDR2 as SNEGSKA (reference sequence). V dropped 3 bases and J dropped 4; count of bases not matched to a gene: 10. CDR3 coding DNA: TGCAGTGCTAGTACATCCTGGACTAGCGGGGGGGCATACAATGAGCAGTTCTTC. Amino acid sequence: CSASTSWTSGGAYNEQFF.

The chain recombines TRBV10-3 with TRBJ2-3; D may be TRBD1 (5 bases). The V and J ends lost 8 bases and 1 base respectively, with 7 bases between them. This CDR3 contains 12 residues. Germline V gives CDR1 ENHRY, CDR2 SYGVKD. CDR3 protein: CAIAGRTDTQYF. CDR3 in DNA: TGTGCCATCGCAGGGCGCACAGATACGCAGTATTTT.

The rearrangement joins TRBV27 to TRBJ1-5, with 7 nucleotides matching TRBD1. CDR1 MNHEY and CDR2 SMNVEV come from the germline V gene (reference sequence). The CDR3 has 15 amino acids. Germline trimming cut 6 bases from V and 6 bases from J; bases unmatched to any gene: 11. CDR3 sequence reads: CASRPGGPGGQPQHF. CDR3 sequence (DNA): TGTGCCAGCAGGCCCGGCGGCCCAGGGGGTCAGCCCCAGCATTTT.

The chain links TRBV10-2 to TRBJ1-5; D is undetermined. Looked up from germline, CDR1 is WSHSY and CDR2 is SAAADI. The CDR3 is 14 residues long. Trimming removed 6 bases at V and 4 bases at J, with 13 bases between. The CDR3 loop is CASSPPSGNQPQHF. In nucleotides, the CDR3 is TGCGCCAGCAGCCCACCTTCGGGGAATCAGCCCCAGCATTTT.

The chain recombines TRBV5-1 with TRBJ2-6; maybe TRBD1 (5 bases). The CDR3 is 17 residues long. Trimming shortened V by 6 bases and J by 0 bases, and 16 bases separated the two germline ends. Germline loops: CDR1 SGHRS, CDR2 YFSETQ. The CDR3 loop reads CASTTGPSVSGANVLTF. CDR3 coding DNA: TGCGCCAGCACCACAGGTCCCAGCGTCTCTGGGGCCAACGTCCTGACTTTC.

CDR3 nucleotides: TGTGCCAGCAGCTTTACAGGGGTCAATTCACCCCTCCACTTT. This translates into CASSFTGVNSPLHF. This chain connects TRBV7-9 to TRBJ1-6, with TRBD1 identical over 7 bases. Germline CDR1 is SEHNR and CDR2 is FQNEAQ (reference sequence). The CDR3 has 14 amino acids. V shed 3 bases, J shed 7 bases, and the junction held 3 bases outside the gene matches. Variable domain in full (rest from reference TRBV7-9 and TRBJ1-6): DTGVSQNPRHKITKRGQNVTFRCDPISEHNRLYWYRQTLGQGPEFLTYFQNEAQLEKSRLLSDRFSAERPKGSFSTLEIQRTEQGDSAMYLCASSFTGVNSPLHFGNGTRLTVT.